This entry features one T cell receptor (beta chain) sequence. Its target is unknown. Libraries were prepared by immunoSEQ multiplex PCR; TCRdb keeps only in-frame clonotypes and omits some of them. The data hold about 56,000 clones, with roughly 89% observed a single time. The source of the sample is a study of cytomegalovirus exposure and HLA in healthy donors. Looked up from germline, CDR1 is SGHVS and CDR2 is FQNEAQ. This CDR3 has 15 amino acids. With 5 bases clipped from V and 6 bases from J, the junction kept 8 bases outside the gene matches. Regarding the study as a whole: That first-cohort TCR clusters tended to co-occur in the roughly 110 validation repertoires was found in a later analysis. Cytomegalovirus association was listed for around 180 TCR beta chains. Generally TCR sequences proved uncommon, though certain public TCRs appeared in numerous donors.

While the first cohort had hundreds of subjects, the donors belonged to the separate validation cohort of over a hundred subjects. The chain has TRBV7-8 and TRBJ2-1; the match to TRBD1 covers 9 bases. Material: PBMCs. The sequence came from a woman aged 18-29 years in good health and CMV-seronegative. The DNA for the CDR3 is TGTGCCAGCAGCCTGCCCCGGACAGGGGTCAATGAGCAGTTCTTC. It codes for CASSLPRTGVNEQFF.